The 10 T cell receptor beta chains in this list originate from one sample, sequenced in a study of shared clonotypes between healthy human individuals. Profiling relied on immunoSEQ multiplex PCR, and the TCRdb table lists in-frame clones only, not all of them. The repertoire holds about 1.5 million clones, with over 95% as singletons. Sequenced input: naive CD4+ T cells sorted from blood. Subset given: CD45RA+ positively selected. These receptors came from a man aged 30-40 years in good health.

The chain employs TRBV6-5 and TRBJ2-2; D possibly corresponds to TRBD1 (6 bases). The germline V and J ends were trimmed by 2 bases and 6 bases, with 16 bases remaining between them. The CDR3 totals 16 residues. Looked up from germline, CDR1 is MNHEY and CDR2 is SVGAGI. The CDR3: CASSYSRGRLSGELFF. The CDR3 nucleotides are TGTGCCAGCAGTTACAGCAGGGGCCGGTTGTCCGGGGAGCTGTTTTTT.

J is TRBJ1-2 and V is TRBV19; D gene unclear. V dropped 6 bases and J dropped 6 bases, with 17 bases sitting between them. The CDR3 spans 14 residues. Germline V CDR1 and CDR2: LNHDA, SQIVND (reference sequence). The CDR3 sequence is CASRRVGGSNGYTF. CDR3 coding DNA: TGTGCCAGTAGAAGGGTGGGAGGATCTAATGGCTACACCTTC. Drawing the rest from reference TRBV19 and TRBJ1-2, the complete variable domain is DGGITQSPKYLFRKEGQNVTLSCEQNLNHDAMYWYRQDPGQGLRLIYYSQIVNDFQKGDIAEGYSVSREKKESFPLTVTSAQKNPTAFYLCASRRVGGSNGYTFGSGTRLTVV.

This clone was found once. The chain joins TRBV5-6 to TRBJ1-1, with D tentatively TRBD1 (5 bases). V lost 0 bases and J 5 bases, leaving 17 bases between the germline ends. Germline CDR1 and CDR2: SGHDT and YYEEEE. CDR3 length: 16 residues. CDR3 residues: CASSLGPQGWETEAFF. Written as DNA, the CDR3 is TGTGCCAGCAGCTTGGGACCCCAGGGTTGGGAAACTGAAGCTTTCTTT.

The rearrangement links TRBV2 to TRBJ1-5; 9 nucleotides align to TRBD1. V shed 4 bases and J 7 bases; nucleotides not matched to a gene: 8. Germline loops: CDR1 SNHLY, CDR2 FYNNEI. The CDR3 contains 15 residues. CDR3 residues: CASSGGQGGRQPQHF. CDR3 bases: TGTGCCAGCAGTGGGGGACAGGGTGGAAGACAGCCCCAGCATTTT. The full variable domain, completed using reference TRBV2 and TRBJ1-5, is EPEVTQTPSHQVTQMGQEVILRCVPISNHLYFYWYRQILGQKVEFLVSFYNNEISEKSEIFDDQFSVERPDGSNFTLKIRSTKLEDSAMYFCASSGGQGGRQPQHFGDGTRLSIL.

The gene calls are TRBV27 and TRBJ2-7, with TRBD2 as a possible D gene (5 bases). Germline loops: CDR1 MNHEY, CDR2 SMNVEV (reference sequence). The V end was cut by 1 base, the J end by 1 base, with 11 bases between. The CDR3 length is 15 residues. CDR3 nucleotide sequence: TGTGCCAGCAGTTTATTTGGGGAGAAATCCTACGAGCAGTACTTC. Its translation: CASSLFGEKSYEQYF.

This chain links TRBV28 with TRBJ1-5, with D perhaps TRBD1 (6 bases). Germline lookup yields CDR1 MDHEN and CDR2 SYDVKM. The CDR3 extends over 15 amino acids. The germline V and J ends were trimmed by 8 bases and 0 bases, with 14 bases remaining between them. CDR3: CASVLGGHSNQPQHF. For the CDR3, the DNA is TGTGCCAGCGTATTAGGGGGTCATAGCAATCAGCCCCAGCATTTT.

The V call is TRBV7-3, the J call TRBJ2-2, with D perhaps matching TRBD2 (5 bases). The V end lost 0 bases, the J end lost 6 bases, and 8 bases lay between the germline ends. Germline V lookup: CDR1 SGHTA, CDR2 FQGTGA. The CDR3 covers 14 residues. The chain's CDR3 is CASSLTSGAGELFF. In nucleotides, the CDR3 is TGTGCCAGCAGCTTAACATCCGGGGCCGGGGAGCTGTTTTTT.

The V and J genes are TRBV7-9 and TRBJ2-3; 9 positions agree with TRBD1. CDR1 is SEHNR and CDR2 is FQNEAQ in the germline V gene (reference sequence). After removal of 5 bases from V and 2 bases from J, the junction contained 5 bases not matched to a gene. The CDR3 sequence is 15 residues long. CDR3 loop: CASSPRQGDTDTQYF. The DNA for the CDR3 is TGTGCCAGCAGCCCACGACAGGGGGACACAGATACGCAGTATTTT.

In nucleotides, the CDR3 is TGTGCCAGCAGCTTAAATAGGCGGATGAACTATGGCTACACCTTC. Residues: CASSLNRRMNYGYTF. V and J are TRBV11-2 and TRBJ1-2; D is undetermined. Germline assignment: CDR1 SGHAT and CDR2 FQNNGV. This CDR3 spans 15 amino acids. V was cut by 2 bases and J by 2 bases, with 12 bases left in between.

This clone was counted a few times. V usage is TRBV29-1 and J usage is TRBJ1-2; D may be TRBD1 (6 bases). Germline V lookup: CDR1 SQVTM, CDR2 ANQGSEA. The CDR3 extends over 12 amino acids. Deletions cut 4 bases from V and 4 bases from J, with 10 bases between. This CDR3 is CSVGTGSYGYTF. CDR3 nucleotides: TGCAGCGTTGGAACAGGGAGCTATGGCTACACCTTC. Variable domain in full (rest from reference TRBV29-1 and TRBJ1-2): SAVISQKPSRDICQRGTSLTIQCQVDSQVTMMFWYRQQPGQSLTLIATANQGSEATYESGFVIDKFPISRPNLTFSTLTVSNMSPEDSSIYLCSVGTGSYGYTFGSGTRLTVV.